This T cell receptor (beta chain) appears in the sequencing data of a study of blood T cell repertoires in COVID-19. Background on the study: T cells, B-cell-depleted T cells, or PBMCs provided the cDNA or gDNA that served as material.

Here immunoSEQ multiplex PCR was the method, and the copy in TCRdb shows in-frame clones only, minus some. The sample holds a few hundred thousand clones, 80% to 90% seen once. The CDR3 loop spans 14 amino acids. Germline values: CDR1 SGHAT, CDR2 FQNNGV. The V gene end was trimmed by 5 bases and the J gene end by 3 bases; junction bases not matched to a gene: 3. This receptor was identified in a woman aged 80 or over with acute or convalescent COVID-19. The sample was peripheral blood. The chain combines TRBV11-2 with TRBJ1-5, with TRBD1 identical over 8 bases. The CDR3 spells CASSAQGVNQPQHF. CDR3 sequence (DNA): TGTGCCAGCAGCGCACAGGGGGTCAATCAGCCCCAGCATTTT.